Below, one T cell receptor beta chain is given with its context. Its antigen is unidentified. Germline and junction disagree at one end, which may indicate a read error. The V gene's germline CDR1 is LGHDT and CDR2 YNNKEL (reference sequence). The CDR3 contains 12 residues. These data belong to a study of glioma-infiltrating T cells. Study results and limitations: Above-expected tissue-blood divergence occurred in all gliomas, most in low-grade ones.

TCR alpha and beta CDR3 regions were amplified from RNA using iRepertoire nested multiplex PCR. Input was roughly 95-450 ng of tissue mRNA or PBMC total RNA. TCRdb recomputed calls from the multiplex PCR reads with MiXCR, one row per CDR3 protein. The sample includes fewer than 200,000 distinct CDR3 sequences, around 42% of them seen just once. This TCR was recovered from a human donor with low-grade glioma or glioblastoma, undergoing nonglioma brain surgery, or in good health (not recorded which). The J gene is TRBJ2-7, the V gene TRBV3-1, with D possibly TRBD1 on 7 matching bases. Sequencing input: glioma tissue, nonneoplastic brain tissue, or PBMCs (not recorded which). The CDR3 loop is CASRQQGREQYF. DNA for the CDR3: TGTGCCAGCCGCCAACAGGGGAGGGAGCAGTACTTC.